This T cell receptor beta chain originates from a study of blood T cell repertoires in COVID-19. Study overall: Sites in the United States, Italy and Spain provided acute and convalescent COVID-19 samples.

Looked up from germline, CDR1 is SEHNR and CDR2 is FQNEAQ (reference sequence). There are 20 residues in the CDR3. Trimming removed 5 bases from V and 9 bases from J; junction bases left unmatched: 24. Original processing methods: Reference gene primer amplification yielded estimated nucleated cell counts. The data were produced by immunoSEQ multiplex PCR, yet TCRdb's version contains in-frame clones alone and is incomplete. V and J calls and clone size are those listed in that table; D and trimming were worked out from the DNA. The repertoire holds 150,000 to 200,000 clones, with approximately 90% as singletons.

The chain recombines TRBV7-9 with TRBJ2-1; 11 positions agree with TRBD1. What was sequenced was peripheral blood. The sequence was collected from a middle-aged man with active or convalescent COVID-19. This chain's CDR3 is CASSKRFAPTGTGGAGEQFF. DNA of the CDR3: TGTGCCAGCAGCAAAAGGTTCGCCCCCACCGGGACAGGGGGAGCGGGTGAGCAGTTCTTC.